This TCR beta chain was captured by sequencing in a study of cytomegalovirus exposure and HLA in healthy donors. This CDR3 region has 14 residues. V dropped 5 bases and J dropped 0 bases, with 11 bases sitting between them. Germline V lookup: CDR1 SGHAT, CDR2 FQNNGV. Use of 60 Vbeta and 13 Jbeta primers characterized the PCR. The repertoire was sequenced with immunoSEQ multiplex PCR; TCRdb's copy has only in-frame clones and lacks some. This listing includes 45,000 to 60,000 clones. The receptor comes from a male donor in good health and CMV-seronegative. The V and J genes are TRBV11-2 and TRBJ2-7, with D uncertain. Source material: PBMCs. This CDR3 reads CASSPTLSSYEQYF. Written as DNA, the CDR3 is TGTGCCAGCAGCCCGACACTCAGCTCCTACGAGCAGTACTTC.